This entry describes one T cell receptor (beta chain). Its antigen is as yet unknown. The data derive from a study of beta chain features in type 1 diabetes. Study results and limitations: All four CD4+ subsets from Type 1 diabetes patients carried moderately but significantly shorter TCRB CDR3s.

Expressed TCRB transcripts were sequenced, since all the RNA that had been isolated was reverse transcribed. Some clones are missing from TCRdb's copy, which holds only in-frame ones; the method was immunoSEQ multiplex PCR. The repertoire holds some 120,000 clones, around 16% seen once, with 2% to 3% in the top ten. CDR1 and CDR2 (germline): LGHNA, YNFKEQ. V lost 0 bases and J lost 7; bases outside the gene matches: 12. The CDR3 spans 16 residues. The chain uses TRBV4-2 and TRBJ2-7; 7 bases align to TRBD2. The origin of this receptor is a man younger than 35 with type 1 diabetes. The specimen sequenced was central memory CD4+ T cells from blood. Here the CDR3 reads CASSQDLDGRSREQYF. Here the CDR3 DNA reads TGTGCCAGCAGCCAAGATCTAGACGGGAGGTCGCGGGAGCAGTACTTC.